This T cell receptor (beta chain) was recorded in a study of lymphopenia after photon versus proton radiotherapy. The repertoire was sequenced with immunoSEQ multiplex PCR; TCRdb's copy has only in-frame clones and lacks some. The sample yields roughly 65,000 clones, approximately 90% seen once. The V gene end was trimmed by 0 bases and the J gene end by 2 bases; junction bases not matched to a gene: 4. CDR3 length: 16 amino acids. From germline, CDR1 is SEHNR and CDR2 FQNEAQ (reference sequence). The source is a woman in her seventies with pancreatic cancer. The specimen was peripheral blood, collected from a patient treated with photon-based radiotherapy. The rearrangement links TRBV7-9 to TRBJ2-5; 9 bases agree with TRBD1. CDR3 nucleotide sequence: TGTGCCAGCAGCTTAGCTAGGACAGGGGCGCAAGAGACCCAGTACTTC. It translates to CASSLARTGAQETQYF.